Sequencing of this T cell receptor (beta chain) was carried out in a study of blood T cell repertoires in COVID-19. Study details: The United States, Italy and Spain provided the acute and convalescent COVID-19 samples. T cells, B-cell-depleted T cells, or PBMCs supplied cDNA or gDNA.

Assay: immunoSEQ multiplex PCR; the TCRdb copy retains only in-frame clones and omits some. This table holds about 300,000 clones, more than 85% found once. The V and J ends lost 2 bases and 3 bases respectively, with 2 bases between them. Per the germline V gene, CDR1 is MDHEN and CDR2 is SYDVKM. CDR3 length equals 11 residues. The chain uses TRBV28 and TRBJ2-7; no firm D call. The receptor's source is a man in his 70s with acute or convalescent COVID-19. The sample comprised peripheral blood. The CDR3 DNA is TGTGCCAGCAGTTTACACTACGAGCAGTACTTC. As protein: CASSLHYEQYF.